These 16 T cell receptor beta chains share one sample of origin, sequenced in a study of T-cell reconstitution after alpha-beta-depleted transplantation in children. Preparation of the TCRbeta library used unique molecular identifiers. TCRdb redid the calling of the PCR reads with MiXCR, one entry per CDR3 protein. The table has 700,000 to 950,000 distinct CDR3 sequences, approximately 15% seen once. This specimen was PBMCs, mostly from graft donor cells, taken 360 days after TCRalphabeta/CD19-depleted stem cell transplant. The receptors shown here come from a male patient under 18 who had a stem cell transplant for acute lymphoblastic leukemia, so the T cells may come from the graft donor.

The rearrangement uses TRBV7-8 and TRBJ2-3, with D possibly TRBD2 on 6 matching bases. V lost 3 bases, J lost 1 base, and 14 bases lay in between. This CDR3 is 16 amino acids long. CDR1 SGHVS and CDR2 FQNEAQ come from the germline V gene. The CDR3 coding sequence is TGTGCCAGCAGCTTTACCGGGGGATGGGGCACAGATACGCAGTATTTT. As protein: CASSFTGGWGTDTQYF.

This clonotype was picked up many times. The chain carries TRBV7-7 and TRBJ2-1; D may be TRBD1 (5 bases). The CDR3 consists of 16 residues. Trimming took 1 base from V and 5 from J, leaving 15 bases between them. CDR1 is SSHAT and CDR2 is FNYEAQ in the germline V gene (reference sequence). CDR3: CASSLVGPPDNNEQFF. CDR3 DNA sequence: TGTGCCAGCAGCTTAGTGGGGCCTCCCGATAACAATGAGCAGTTCTTC.

The sample holds many counts of this clonotype. The chain joins TRBV3-1 to TRBJ2-1; D not certain. Trimming removed 6 bases at V and 8 bases at J, with 8 bases between. The CDR3 consists of 11 residues. The germline CDR1 and CDR2 sequences are LGHDT and YNNKEL (reference sequence). Written as DNA, the CDR3 is TGTGCCAGCAGTGGAGCTGATGAGCAGTTCTTC. Translation: CASSGADEQFF.

This clonotype was seen only a few times. The chain joins TRBV6-1 to TRBJ2-7, with a weak D call TRBD1 (5 bases). This CDR3 is 13 amino acids long. Germline V lookup: CDR1 MNHNS, CDR2 SASEGT. Between the trimmed V and J ends, which lost 7 bases and 0 bases, there was a span of 10 bases. CDR3 protein: CASNWGSSYEQYF. The CDR3 bases are TGTGCCAGCAACTGGGGCAGCTCCTACGAGCAGTACTTC.

The chain couples TRBV10-3 to TRBJ2-5; D is unresolved. CDR1 and CDR2 from the germline V gene are ENHRY and SYGVKD. The CDR3 runs to 14 residues. V lost 4 bases and J lost 1, with 10 bases in between. As DNA, the CDR3 is TGTGCCATCAGTGTTTCGAACAGCCAAGAGACCCAGTACTTC. Translation gives CAISVSNSQETQYF.

The rearrangement joins TRBV12-3 or TRBV12-4 to TRBJ2-7; D is possibly TRBD2 (7 bases). This CDR3 contains 14 residues. Between the trimmed V and J ends, which lost 7 bases and 2 bases, there was a span of 15 bases. CDR3 in amino acids: CASTYGGPTYEQYF. In DNA, the CDR3 is TGTGCCAGCACTTACGGGGGGCCTACCTACGAGCAGTACTTC.

J is TRBJ2-3 and V is TRBV5-1; no clear D gene. V was cut by 3 bases and J by 1 base, with 15 bases left in between. From germline, CDR1 is SGHRS and CDR2 YFSETQ. This CDR3 spans 16 amino acids. The CDR3 nucleotides are TGCGCCAGCAGCTGGAGATCACAGTCTCGCACAGATACGCAGTATTTT. Amino acids: CASSWRSQSRTDTQYF.

This clonotype showed up just a few times. The V gene is TRBV3-1, the J gene TRBJ2-7, with 9 positions matching TRBD2. CDR1 is LGHDT, CDR2 YNNKEL, per germline (reference sequence). The CDR3 loop spans 16 amino acids. Trimming at V came to 1 base and at J to 2 bases, leaving 6 bases not matched to a gene. DNA of the CDR3: TGTGCCAGCAGCCAAGTTTCAGCGGGAGGCACCTACGAGCAGTACTTC. This codes for CASSQVSAGGTYEQYF.

This clonotype was seen a handful of times. The chain couples TRBV18 to TRBJ2-1; weak D call: TRBD2 (6 bases). The CDR3 is 12 amino acids. V gave up 3 bases and J gave up 12 bases, with 12 bases separating them. Germline V lookup: CDR1 KGHSH, CDR2 LQKENI. CDR3 nucleotide sequence: TGTGCCAGCTCACCTGGGCGGGACCTGCAGTTCTTC. Translation gives CASSPGRDLQFF.

Ten or more counts support this clonotype. The chain joins TRBV5-6 to TRBJ2-3; 7 nucleotides match TRBD1. The germline gives CDR1 SGHDT, CDR2 YYEEEE. The CDR3 length is 15 residues. V dropped 1 base and J dropped 8; count of bases not matched to a gene: 10. The CDR3 nucleotides are TGTGCCAGCAGCTTGCAAACAGGGGACACGGCTACGCAGTATTTT. It translates to CASSLQTGDTATQYF.

The table lists this clonotype with many counts. The chain joins TRBV12-3 or TRBV12-4 to TRBJ2-1, with D maybe TRBD2 (5 bases). The CDR3 extends over 13 amino acids. V dropped 5 bases and J dropped 6 bases, with 11 bases sitting between them. In nucleotides, the CDR3 is TGTGCCAGCAGTACGAGCGGTGGCAATGAGCAGTTCTTC. Amino acid sequence: CASSTSGGNEQFF.

This clonotype appeared once. The V gene is TRBV20-1, the J gene TRBJ1-5, with a possible D match to TRBD1 (6 bases). This CDR3 is built from 16 residues. Germline loops: CDR1 DFQATT, CDR2 SNEGSKA (reference sequence). V dropped 7 bases and J dropped 0 bases, with 19 bases sitting between them. The CDR3 here is CSGLDRQRYSNQPQHF. CDR3 sequence (DNA): TGCAGTGGGTTAGACAGGCAACGATATAGCAATCAGCCCCAGCATTTT.

Many counts were recorded for this clonotype. The chain recombines TRBV6-5 with TRBJ2-2; D gene uncertain. The germline CDR1 and CDR2 sequences are MNHEY and SVGAGI. V shed 6 bases and J shed 6 bases, with 8 bases lying between them. The CDR3 totals 12 residues. DNA of the CDR3: TGTGCCAGCAGCTACGAATCCGGGGAGCTGTTTTTT. It translates to CASSYESGELFF.

The DNA of the CDR3 is TGTGCCAGCAGTTACTCGGCGGGACCCTACAATGAGCAGTTCTTC. Translation: CASSYSAGPYNEQFF. The rearrangement joins TRBV6-2 or TRBV6-3 to TRBJ2-1, with a possible D match to TRBD2 (6 bases). Looked up from germline, CDR1 is MNHEY and CDR2 is SVGEGT. This CDR3 is 15 amino acids long. V dropped 0 bases and J dropped 2 bases, with 8 bases sitting between them.

In this sample, this clonotype turned up many times. CDR3 sequence reads: CSARRDTQYF. For the CDR3, the DNA is TGCAGTGCTAGACGAGATACGCAGTATTTT. The chain carries TRBV20-1 and TRBJ2-3; D gene ambiguous. The CDR3 spans 10 residues. Germline V CDR1 and CDR2: DFQATT, SNEGSKA (reference sequence). Trimming cost V 2 bases and J 5 bases, with 2 bases left between them.

In this sample, this clonotype turned up many times. This chain uses TRBV29-1 with TRBJ2-7; D might be TRBD1 (6 bases). Germline CDR1 reads SQVTM; CDR2 reads ANQGSEA. V was cut by 4 bases and J by 0 bases, with 13 bases left in between. This CDR3 comprises 14 residues. The CDR3 nucleotides read TGCAGCGTTGGAGTGAGACAGGACTCCTACGAGCAGTACTTC. Its translation: CSVGVRQDSYEQYF.